This T cell receptor beta chain was recorded in a study of immune evolution from preneoplasia to lung adenocarcinoma. Assay: immunoSEQ multiplex PCR; the TCRdb copy retains only in-frame clones and omits some. Seen here are over 11,000 clones, approximately 80% observed once, and the top ten hold roughly 5%. Each case's diagnosis was confirmed by two pathologists on H&E. Germline CDR1 GTSNPN, CDR2 SVGIG (reference sequence). The CDR3 runs 14 residues. Trimming left V 3 bases short and J 0 bases short, with 11 bases between. This clonotype was sampled from a person aged 65-85 years with lung adenocarcinoma. The source material was FFPE minimally invasive lung adenocarcinoma tissue. This chain uses TRBV30 with TRBJ1-1; weak D call: TRBD1 (6 bases). The CDR3 here is CAWSPGGLNTEAFF. The CDR3 DNA reads as TGTGCCTGGAGCCCTGGGGGGCTGAACACTGAAGCTTTCTTT.